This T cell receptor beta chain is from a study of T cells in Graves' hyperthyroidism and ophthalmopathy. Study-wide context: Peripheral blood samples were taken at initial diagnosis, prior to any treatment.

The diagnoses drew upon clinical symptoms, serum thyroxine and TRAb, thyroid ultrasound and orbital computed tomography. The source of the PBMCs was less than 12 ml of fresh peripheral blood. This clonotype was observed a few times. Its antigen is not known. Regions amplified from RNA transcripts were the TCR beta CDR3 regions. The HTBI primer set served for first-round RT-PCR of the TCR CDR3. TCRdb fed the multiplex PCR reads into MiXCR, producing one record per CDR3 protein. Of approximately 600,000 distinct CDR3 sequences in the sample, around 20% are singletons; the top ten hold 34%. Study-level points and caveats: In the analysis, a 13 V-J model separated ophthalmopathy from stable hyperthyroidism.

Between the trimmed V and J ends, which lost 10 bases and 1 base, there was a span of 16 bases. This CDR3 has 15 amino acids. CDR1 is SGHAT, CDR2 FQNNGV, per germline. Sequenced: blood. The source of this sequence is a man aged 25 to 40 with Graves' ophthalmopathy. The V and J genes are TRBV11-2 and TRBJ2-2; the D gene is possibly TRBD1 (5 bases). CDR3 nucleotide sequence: TGTGCCACCACTTTGGGGCAGCAGAACACCGGGGAGCTGTTTTTT. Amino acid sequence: CATTLGQQNTGELFF.